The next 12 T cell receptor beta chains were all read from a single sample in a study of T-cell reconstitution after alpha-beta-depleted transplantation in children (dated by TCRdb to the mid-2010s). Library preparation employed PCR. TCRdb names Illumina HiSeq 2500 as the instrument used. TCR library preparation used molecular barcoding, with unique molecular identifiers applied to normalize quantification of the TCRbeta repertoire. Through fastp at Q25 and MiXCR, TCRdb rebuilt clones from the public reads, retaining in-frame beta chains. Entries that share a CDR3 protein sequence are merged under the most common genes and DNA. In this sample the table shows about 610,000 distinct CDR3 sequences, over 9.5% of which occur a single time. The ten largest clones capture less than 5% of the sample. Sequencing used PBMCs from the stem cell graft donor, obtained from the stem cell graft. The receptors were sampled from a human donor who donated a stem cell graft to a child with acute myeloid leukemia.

The CDR3 loop is CASSLLGVQETQYF. The CDR3 nucleotides read TGTGCCAGCAGTTTATTAGGAGTCCAAGAGACCCAGTACTTC. The gene calls are TRBV28 and TRBJ2-5; D remains ambiguous. The CDR3 sequence is 14 residues long. The germline V and J ends were trimmed by 1 base and 1 base, with 7 bases remaining between them. Germline V lookup: CDR1 MDHEN, CDR2 SYDVKM.

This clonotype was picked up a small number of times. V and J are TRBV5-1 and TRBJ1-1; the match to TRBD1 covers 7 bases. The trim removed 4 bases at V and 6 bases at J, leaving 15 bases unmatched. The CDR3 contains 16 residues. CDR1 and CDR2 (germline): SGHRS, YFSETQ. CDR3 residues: CASSPLRQGASSEAFF. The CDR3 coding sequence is TGCGCCAGCAGCCCGTTACGACAGGGCGCCTCTTCTGAAGCTTTCTTT.

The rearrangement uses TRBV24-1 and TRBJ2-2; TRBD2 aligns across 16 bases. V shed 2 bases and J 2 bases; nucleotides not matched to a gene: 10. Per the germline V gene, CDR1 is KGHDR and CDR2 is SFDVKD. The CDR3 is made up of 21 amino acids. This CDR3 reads CATSDYPGLAGGRTNTGELFF. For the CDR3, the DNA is TGTGCCACCAGTGATTATCCGGGACTAGCGGGAGGGCGTACTAACACCGGGGAGCTGTTTTTT.

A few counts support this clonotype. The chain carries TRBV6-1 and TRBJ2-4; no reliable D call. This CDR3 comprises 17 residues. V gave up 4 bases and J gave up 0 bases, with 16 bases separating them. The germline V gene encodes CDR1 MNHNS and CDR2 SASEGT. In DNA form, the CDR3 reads TGTGCCAGCAGTGCAAGTGGACCGCGTCTAGCCAAAAACATTCAGTACTTC. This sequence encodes CASSASGPRLAKNIQYF.

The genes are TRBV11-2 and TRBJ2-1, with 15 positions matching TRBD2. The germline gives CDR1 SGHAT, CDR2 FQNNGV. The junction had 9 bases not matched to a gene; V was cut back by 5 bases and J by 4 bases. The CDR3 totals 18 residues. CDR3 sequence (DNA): TGTGCCAGCAGCAAGAGACCGGGACTAGCGGGAGGTTACAATGAGCAGTTCTTC. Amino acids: CASSKRPGLAGGYNEQFF.

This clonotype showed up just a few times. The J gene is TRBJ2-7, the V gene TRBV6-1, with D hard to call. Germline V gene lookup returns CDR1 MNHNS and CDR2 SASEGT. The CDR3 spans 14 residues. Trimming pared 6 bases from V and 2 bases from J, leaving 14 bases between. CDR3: CASSRPAPTYEQYF. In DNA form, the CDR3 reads TGTGCCAGCAGCCGGCCGGCGCCTACCTACGAGCAGTACTTC.

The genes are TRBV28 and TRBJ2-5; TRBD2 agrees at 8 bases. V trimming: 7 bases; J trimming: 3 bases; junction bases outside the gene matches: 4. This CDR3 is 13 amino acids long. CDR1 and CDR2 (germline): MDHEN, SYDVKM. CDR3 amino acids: CASTPGGEETQYF. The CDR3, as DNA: TGTGCCAGCACCCCGGGGGGGGAAGAGACCCAGTACTTC.

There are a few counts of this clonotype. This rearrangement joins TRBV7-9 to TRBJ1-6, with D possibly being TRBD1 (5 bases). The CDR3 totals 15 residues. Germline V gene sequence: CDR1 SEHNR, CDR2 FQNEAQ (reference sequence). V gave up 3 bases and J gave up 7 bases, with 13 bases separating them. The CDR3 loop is CASSFLGRTNSPLHF. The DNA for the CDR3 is TGTGCCAGCAGCTTTCTGGGACGGACAAATTCACCCCTCCACTTT.

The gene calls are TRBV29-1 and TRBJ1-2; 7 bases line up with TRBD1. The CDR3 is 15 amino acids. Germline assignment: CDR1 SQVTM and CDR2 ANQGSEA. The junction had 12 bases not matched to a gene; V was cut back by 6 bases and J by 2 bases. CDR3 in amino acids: CSVAGTVRENYGYTF. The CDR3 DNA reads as TGCAGCGTCGCAGGGACAGTTAGAGAGAACTATGGCTACACCTTC.

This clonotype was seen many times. Here the CDR3 DNA reads TGTGCCAGCAGCCCGGACGTGAGAACCTCTGGAAACACCATATATTTT. This codes for CASSPDVRTSGNTIYF. The chain recombines TRBV7-2 with TRBJ1-3; D gene ambiguous. Deletions cut 5 bases from V and 0 bases from J, with 14 bases between. The CDR3 is 16 residues long. Germline V lookup: CDR1 SGHTA, CDR2 FQGNSA.

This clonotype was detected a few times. The DNA of the CDR3 is TGTGCCAGCAGTTTCGGGACAGCCCGAGGGGGACGCACTGAAGCTTTCTTT. Encoded protein: CASSFGTARGGRTEAFF. The chain uses TRBV12-3 or TRBV12-4 and TRBJ1-1; 7 nucleotides align to TRBD1. With V trimmed by 3 bases and J by 4 bases, 14 bases remained unmatched. The CDR3 loop spans 17 amino acids.

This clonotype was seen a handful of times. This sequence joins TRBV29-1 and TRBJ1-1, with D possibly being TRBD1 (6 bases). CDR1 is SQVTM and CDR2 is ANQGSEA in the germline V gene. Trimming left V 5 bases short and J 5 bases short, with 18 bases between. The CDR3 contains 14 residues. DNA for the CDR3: TGCAGCGTTTCAATATCGGGGGGCCTAACTGAAGCTTTCTTT. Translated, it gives CSVSISGGLTEAFF.